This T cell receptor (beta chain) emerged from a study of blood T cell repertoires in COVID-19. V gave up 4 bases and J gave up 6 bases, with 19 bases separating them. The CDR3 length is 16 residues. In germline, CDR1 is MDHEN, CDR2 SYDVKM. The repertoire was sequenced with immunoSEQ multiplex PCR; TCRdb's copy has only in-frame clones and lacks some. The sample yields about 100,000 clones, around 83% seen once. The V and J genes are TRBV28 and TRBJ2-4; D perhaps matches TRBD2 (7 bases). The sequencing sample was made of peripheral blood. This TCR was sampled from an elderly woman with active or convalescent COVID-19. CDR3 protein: CASSSIKGGARNIQYF. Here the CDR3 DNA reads TGTGCCAGCAGTTCCATCAAAGGGGGGGCACGAAACATTCAGTACTTC.